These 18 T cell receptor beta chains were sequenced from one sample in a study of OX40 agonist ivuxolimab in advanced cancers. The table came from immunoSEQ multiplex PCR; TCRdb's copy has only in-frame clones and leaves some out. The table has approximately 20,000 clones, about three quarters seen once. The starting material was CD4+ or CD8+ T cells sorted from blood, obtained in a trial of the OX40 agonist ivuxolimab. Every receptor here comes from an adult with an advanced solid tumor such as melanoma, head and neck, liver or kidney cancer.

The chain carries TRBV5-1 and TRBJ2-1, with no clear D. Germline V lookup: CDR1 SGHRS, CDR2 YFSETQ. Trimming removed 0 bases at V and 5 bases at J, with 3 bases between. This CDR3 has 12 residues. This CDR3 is CASSLGDNEQFF. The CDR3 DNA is TGCGCCAGCAGCTTGGGGGACAATGAGCAGTTCTTC.

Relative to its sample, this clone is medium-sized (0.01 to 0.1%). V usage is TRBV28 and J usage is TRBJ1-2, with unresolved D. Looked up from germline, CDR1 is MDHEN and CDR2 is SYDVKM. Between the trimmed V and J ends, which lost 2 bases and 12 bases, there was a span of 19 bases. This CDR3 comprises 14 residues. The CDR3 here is CASSLGENAHPHTF. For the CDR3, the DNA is TGTGCCAGCAGTTTAGGGGAGAATGCACACCCCCACACCTTC.

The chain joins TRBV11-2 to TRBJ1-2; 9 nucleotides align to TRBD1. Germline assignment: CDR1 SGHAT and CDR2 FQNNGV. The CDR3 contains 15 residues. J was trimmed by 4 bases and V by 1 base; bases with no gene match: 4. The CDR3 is CASSLAQGASYGYTF. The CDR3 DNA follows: TGTGCCAGCAGCTTAGCACAGGGGGCGAGCTATGGCTACACCTTC.

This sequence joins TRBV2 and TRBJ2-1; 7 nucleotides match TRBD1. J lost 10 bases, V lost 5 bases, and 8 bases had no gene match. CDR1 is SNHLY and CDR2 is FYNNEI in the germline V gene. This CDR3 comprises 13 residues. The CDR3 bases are TGTGCCAGCAGTACCTACAGGGGCGGCGAGCAGTTCTTC. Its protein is CASSTYRGGEQFF.

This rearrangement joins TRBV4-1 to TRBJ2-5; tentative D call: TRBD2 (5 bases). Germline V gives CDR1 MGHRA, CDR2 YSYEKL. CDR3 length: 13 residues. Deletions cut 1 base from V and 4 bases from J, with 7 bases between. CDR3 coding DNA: TGCGCCAGCAGCCAAGTTCTAGCAGAGACCCAGTACTTC. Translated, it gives CASSQVLAETQYF.

CDR3 in amino acids: CASSPEFYNSPLHF. DNA of the CDR3: TGTGCCAGCAGTCCAGAGTTTTATAATTCACCCCTCCACTTT. The rearrangement joins TRBV28 to TRBJ1-6; the D is unclear. The CDR3 has 14 residues. CDR1 is MDHEN, CDR2 SYDVKM, per germline. V was shortened by 5 bases and J by 4 bases, with 9 bases between the two germline ends.

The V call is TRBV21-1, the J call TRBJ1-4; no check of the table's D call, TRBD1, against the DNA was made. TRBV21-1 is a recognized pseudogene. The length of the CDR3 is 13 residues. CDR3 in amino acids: CASQGVENEKLFF. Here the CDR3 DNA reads TGTGCCAGCCAGGGGGTGGAAAATGAAAAACTGTTTTTT.

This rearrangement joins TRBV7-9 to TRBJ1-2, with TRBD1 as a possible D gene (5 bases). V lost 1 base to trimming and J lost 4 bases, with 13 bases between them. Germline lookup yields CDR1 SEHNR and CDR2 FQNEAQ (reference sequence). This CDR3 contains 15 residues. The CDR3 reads CASSLEAGWGYGYTF. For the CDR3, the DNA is TGTGCCAGCAGCTTAGAGGCAGGGTGGGGCTATGGCTACACCTTC.

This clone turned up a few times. The CDR3 reads CASSVGGSGTGIYGYTF. CDR3 nucleotides: TGTGCCAGCAGCGTAGGGGGGTCCGGGACAGGGATCTATGGCTACACCTTC. The chain uses TRBV9 and TRBJ1-2; 9 bases agree with TRBD1. CDR3 length: 17 amino acids. Trimming at V came to 0 bases and at J to 4 bases, leaving 10 bases not matched to a gene. CDR1 is SGDLS, CDR2 YYNGEE, per germline.

For the CDR3, the DNA is TGTGCCAGCAGCCGTCCTAGGAGCCGGGACAATGAGCAGTTCTTC. This sequence encodes CASSRPRSRDNEQFF. The rearrangement uses TRBV7-9 and TRBJ2-1; D is ambiguous. Trimming pared 5 bases from V and 5 bases from J, leaving 16 bases between. This CDR3 contains 15 residues. Looked up from germline, CDR1 is SEHNR and CDR2 is FQNEAQ (reference sequence). Full variable domain (rest looked up from reference TRBV7-9 and TRBJ2-1): DTGVSQNPRHKITKRGQNVTFRCDPISEHNRLYWYRQTLGQGPEFLTYFQNEAQLEKSRLLSDRFSAERPKGSFSTLEIQRTEQGDSAMYLCASSRPRSRDNEQFFGPGTRLTVL.

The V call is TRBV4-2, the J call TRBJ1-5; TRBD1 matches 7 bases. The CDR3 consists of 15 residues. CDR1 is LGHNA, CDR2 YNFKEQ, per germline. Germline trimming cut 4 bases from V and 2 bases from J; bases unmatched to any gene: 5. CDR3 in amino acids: CASSPGQAGNQPQHF. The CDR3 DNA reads TGTGCCAGCAGCCCAGGACAGGCGGGCAATCAGCCCCAGCATTTT.

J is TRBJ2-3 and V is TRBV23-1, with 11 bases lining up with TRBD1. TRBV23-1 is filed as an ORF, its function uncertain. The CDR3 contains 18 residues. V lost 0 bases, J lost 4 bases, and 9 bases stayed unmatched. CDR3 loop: CASSQSPPDRGLSDTQYF. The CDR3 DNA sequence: TGCGCCAGCAGTCAATCTCCCCCGGACAGGGGGCTTTCAGATACGCAGTATTTT.

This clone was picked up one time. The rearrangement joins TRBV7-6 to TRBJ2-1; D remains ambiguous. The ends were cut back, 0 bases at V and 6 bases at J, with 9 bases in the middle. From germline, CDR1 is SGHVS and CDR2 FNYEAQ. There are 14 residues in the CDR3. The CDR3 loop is CASSLAGKLNEQFF. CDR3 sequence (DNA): TGTGCCAGCAGCTTAGCTGGAAAGCTCAATGAGCAGTTCTTC.

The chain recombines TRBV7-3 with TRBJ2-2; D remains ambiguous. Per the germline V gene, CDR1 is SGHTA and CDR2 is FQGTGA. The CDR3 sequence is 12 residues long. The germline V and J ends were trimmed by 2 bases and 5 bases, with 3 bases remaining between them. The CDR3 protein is CASSLGTGELFF. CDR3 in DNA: TGTGCCAGCAGCTTAGGGACCGGGGAGCTGTTTTTT.

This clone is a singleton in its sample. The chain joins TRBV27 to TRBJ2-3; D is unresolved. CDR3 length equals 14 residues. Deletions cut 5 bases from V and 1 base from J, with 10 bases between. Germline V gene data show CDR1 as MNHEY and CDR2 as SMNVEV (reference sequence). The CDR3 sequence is CASSLGLGTDTQYF. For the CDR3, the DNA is TGTGCCAGCAGTCTTGGCTTGGGCACAGATACGCAGTATTTT.

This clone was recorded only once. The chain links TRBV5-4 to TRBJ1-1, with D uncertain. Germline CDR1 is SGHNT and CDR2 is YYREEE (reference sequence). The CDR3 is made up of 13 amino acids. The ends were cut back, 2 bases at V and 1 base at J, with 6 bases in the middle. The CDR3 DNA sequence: TGTGCCAGCAGCTTAAGTTGGAACACTGAAGCTTTCTTT. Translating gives CASSLSWNTEAFF.

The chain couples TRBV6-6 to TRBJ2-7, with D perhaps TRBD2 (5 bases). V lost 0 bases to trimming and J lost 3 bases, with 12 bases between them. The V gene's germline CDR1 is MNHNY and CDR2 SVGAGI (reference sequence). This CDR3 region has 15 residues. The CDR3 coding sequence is TGTGCCAGCAGTTACTCGAGAGGGCCCAACTACGAGCAGTACTTC. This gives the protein CASSYSRGPNYEQYF.

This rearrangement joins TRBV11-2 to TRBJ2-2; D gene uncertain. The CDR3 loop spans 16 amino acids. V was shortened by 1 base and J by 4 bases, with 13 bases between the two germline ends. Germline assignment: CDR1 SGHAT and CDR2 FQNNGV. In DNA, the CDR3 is TGTGCCAGCAGCTTAGGGCCAACGGAGCTCACCGGGGAGCTGTTTTTT. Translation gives CASSLGPTELTGELFF.